This T cell receptor beta chain emerged from a study of blood T cells in healthy people across ages. The study, taken as a whole, reports: The study regarded diversity estimates from one million T cells as underestimates. Age showed a roughly linear inverse relationship with TCR beta diversity per million T cells.

With 1 base removed from V and 8 bases from J, the gap between germline ends came to 14 bases. Germline V gene data show CDR1 as DFQATT and CDR2 as SNEGSKA (reference sequence). The CDR3 sequence is 14 residues long. Details on this clonotype: The antigen is undetermined.

A sample-barcoded 5' primer and a J-beta primer mix were used in a second PCR of about 7 to 12 cycles. A 12-random-nucleotide template-switch adaptor tagged each cDNA molecule. TCRdb called the 5' RACE reads again in MiXCR, with one record for every CDR3 protein. Of around 1,500,000 distinct CDR3 sequences listed, 28% are singletons. Sequenced input: blood. The sequence derives from a woman in her 30s in good health. The rearrangement links TRBV20-1 to TRBJ1-4; D remains ambiguous. The CDR3 protein is CSARGPGISEKLFF. The CDR3 bases are TGCAGTGCTAGAGGACCCGGGATTAGCGAAAAACTGTTTTTT.